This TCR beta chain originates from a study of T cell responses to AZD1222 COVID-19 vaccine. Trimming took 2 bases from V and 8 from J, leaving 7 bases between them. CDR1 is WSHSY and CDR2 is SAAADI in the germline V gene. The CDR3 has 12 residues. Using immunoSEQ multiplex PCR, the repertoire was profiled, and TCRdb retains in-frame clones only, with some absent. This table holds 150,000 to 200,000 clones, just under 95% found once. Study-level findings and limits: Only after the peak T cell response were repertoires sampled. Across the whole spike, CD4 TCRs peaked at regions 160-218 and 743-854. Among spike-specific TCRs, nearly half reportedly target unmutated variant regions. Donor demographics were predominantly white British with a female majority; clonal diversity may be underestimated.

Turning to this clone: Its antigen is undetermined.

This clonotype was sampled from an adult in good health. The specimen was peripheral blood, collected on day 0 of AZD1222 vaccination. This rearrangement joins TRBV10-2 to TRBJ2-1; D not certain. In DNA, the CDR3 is TGCGCCAGCAGTGAGGGTAGTTATGAGCAGTTCTTC. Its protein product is CASSEGSYEQFF.